The 19 T cell receptor beta chains listed next were all sequenced from one sample in a study of blood T cell repertoires in COVID-19. The method was immunoSEQ multiplex PCR; TCRdb's version includes in-frame clones alone and lacks a portion of them. The sample gives over 120,000 clones, about four fifths of which show up once; roughly 3% is in the top ten. The specimen was peripheral blood. These receptors originate from a woman of 80 years or more with acute or convalescent COVID-19.

The V call is TRBV3-1 (or the pseudogene TRBV3-2), the J call TRBJ2-1, with D tentatively TRBD1 (6 bases). The V end was cut by 5 bases, the J end by 8 bases, with 19 bases between. Germline V lookup: CDR1 LGHDT, CDR2 YNNKEL (reference sequence). The CDR3 sequence is 15 residues long. The CDR3 sequence: CASSLNRDSVDEQFF. Here the CDR3 DNA reads TGTGCCAGCAGCTTAAACAGGGATTCTGTGGATGAGCAGTTCTTC.

The chain couples TRBV30 to TRBJ1-4; TRBD1 might be the D (5 bases). Per the germline V gene, CDR1 is GTSNPN and CDR2 is SVGIG (reference sequence). This CDR3 has 16 residues. V was clipped by 0 bases and J by 8 bases, with 19 bases between them. The CDR3 region is CAWSVRGGLTGEKLFF. CDR3 nucleotides: TGTGCCTGGAGTGTAAGGGGAGGACTAACGGGGGAAAAACTGTTTTTT.

The chain employs TRBV30 and TRBJ2-2, with a tentative D call TRBD2 (5 bases). With 4 bases removed from V and 3 bases from J, the gap between germline ends came to 12 bases. This CDR3 has 14 amino acids. CDR1 is GTSNPN, CDR2 SVGIG, per germline (reference sequence). CDR3 residues: CAWTGVSDTGELFF. The CDR3 DNA is TGTGCCTGGACCGGGGTGAGCGACACCGGGGAGCTGTTTTTT.

As for this clone: In the same sample, other DNA sequences code for this CDR3. V usage is TRBV7-3 and J usage is TRBJ1-1, with unresolved D. This CDR3 is built from 13 residues. V shed 2 bases and J shed 1 base, with 5 bases lying between them. The germline CDR1 and CDR2 sequences are SGHTA and FQGTGA. CDR3 in DNA: TGTGCCAGCAGCTTAGGCCAGAACACTGAAGCTTTCTTT. Translated, it gives CASSLGQNTEAFF.

This chain joins TRBV5-1 and TRBJ1-4; D gene ambiguous. The length of the CDR3 is 15 residues. Per the germline V gene, CDR1 is SGHRS and CDR2 is YFSETQ. Deletions cut 4 bases from V and 8 bases from J, with 18 bases between. Written as DNA, the CDR3 is TGCGCCAGCAGCAAACTGACGGGGAGGGAGGAAAAACTGTTTTTT. Translation: CASSKLTGREEKLFF. Full variable domain (missing parts from reference TRBV5-1 and TRBJ1-4): KAGVTQTPRYLIKTRGQQVTLSCSPISGHRSVSWYQQTPGQGLQFLFEYFSETQRNKGNFPGRFSGRQFSNSRSEMNVSTLELGDSALYLCASSKLTGREEKLFFGSGTQLSVL.

The rearrangement uses TRBV21-1 and TRBJ2-6; TRBD1, the table's D call, lacks a check against the DNA. TRBV21-1 is given as a pseudogene. CDR3 size: 16 residues. The CDR3 region has the DNA TGTGCCAGCACACTAGACAGGCCCGGCAGGGCCAACGTCCTGACTTTC. It codes for CASTLDRPGRANVLTF.

The V and J genes are TRBV28 and TRBJ1-5; D may be TRBD1 (5 bases). V was pared by 2 bases and J by 0 bases, with 11 bases between. The germline CDR1 and CDR2 sequences are MDHEN and SYDVKM. The CDR3 is 16 amino acids. The chain's CDR3 is CASSLTGPDSNQPQHF. For the CDR3, the DNA is TGTGCCAGCAGTTTAACAGGCCCGGATAGCAATCAGCCCCAGCATTTT.

The V gene is TRBV6-6, the J gene TRBJ1-1; D possibly corresponds to TRBD1 (5 bases). Trimming pared 2 bases from V and 0 bases from J, leaving 13 bases between. Germline CDR1 reads MNHNY; CDR2 reads SVGAGI (reference sequence). The CDR3 runs to 16 residues. The chain's CDR3 is CASSYRGRPLNTEAFF. The CDR3 DNA reads TGTGCCAGCAGTTACAGGGGTCGGCCGCTGAACACTGAAGCTTTCTTT.

This rearrangement joins TRBV5-6 to TRBJ2-3; 11 bases are a match to TRBD1. The CDR3 length is 15 residues. Germline loops: CDR1 SGHDT, CDR2 YYEEEE. Trimming removed 0 bases from V and 7 bases from J; junction bases left unmatched: 4. In DNA, the CDR3 is TGTGCCAGCAGCTTGGGGACAGGGGGCACGAATACGCAGTATTTT. It encodes CASSLGTGGTNTQYF.

Points on this clone: Sequence at one end of the junction differs from germline and may be a read error. V is TRBV7-7 and J is TRBJ2-5, with D unresolved. Germline CDR1 SSHAT, CDR2 FNYEAQ (reference sequence). There are 11 residues in the CDR3. The CDR3 loop reads CASSAGETQYF. In nucleotides, the CDR3 is TGTGCTAGCAGCGCCGGGGAGACCCAGTACTTC.

The chain links TRBV18 to TRBJ1-2; D is unclear. Germline lookup yields CDR1 KGHSH and CDR2 LQKENI. Trimming cost V 6 bases and J 7 bases, with 15 bases left between them. The CDR3 runs to 13 residues. The CDR3 DNA follows: TGTGCCAGCTCCCACCCGGGGTTAGGTGGCTACACCTTC. This sequence encodes CASSHPGLGGYTF.

The genes are TRBV5-1 and TRBJ1-1; TRBD1 aligns across 10 bases. Unmatched junction bases numbered 13, after V lost 3 bases and J lost 11 bases. Germline V gene lookup returns CDR1 SGHRS and CDR2 YFSETQ. The CDR3 runs to 15 residues. CDR3 region: CASSWGTGATPLAFF. CDR3 DNA sequence: TGCGCCAGCAGCTGGGGGACAGGGGCGACCCCCCTCGCTTTCTTT. Supplemented by reference TRBV5-1 and TRBJ1-1, the full variable domain reads KAGVTQTPRYLIKTRGQQVTLSCSPISGHRSVSWYQQTPGQGLQFLFEYFSETQRNKGNFPGRFSGRQFSNSRSEMNVSTLELGDSALYLCASSWGTGATPLAFFGQGTRLTVV.

The rearrangement uses TRBV5-1 and TRBJ2-7; the D is unclear. CDR3 size: 12 residues. CDR1 SGHRS and CDR2 YFSETQ come from the germline V gene. V dropped 0 bases and J dropped 3 bases, with 4 bases sitting between them. The CDR3 protein is CASSLVGYEQYF. CDR3 coding DNA: TGCGCCAGCAGCTTGGTCGGCTACGAGCAGTACTTC. The complete variable domain, with remaining parts taken from reference TRBV5-1 and TRBJ2-7, reads KAGVTQTPRYLIKTRGQQVTLSCSPISGHRSVSWYQQTPGQGLQFLFEYFSETQRNKGNFPGRFSGRQFSNSRSEMNVSTLELGDSALYLCASSLVGYEQYFGPGTRLTVT.

The chain uses TRBV28 and TRBJ1-2, with a tentative D call TRBD1 (6 bases). Germline V CDR1 and CDR2: MDHEN, SYDVKM. The CDR3 covers 15 residues. Trimming stripped 6 bases from V and 7 bases from J, with 21 bases between. The CDR3 here is CASRTTGQAGSGYTF. Here the CDR3 DNA reads TGTGCCAGCAGGACGACAGGCCAGGCGGGTTCTGGCTACACCTTC.

The V call is TRBV15, the J call TRBJ2-1; perhaps TRBD1 as D (6 bases). V was trimmed by 0 bases and J by 3 bases, leaving 15 bases between them. Germline V gives CDR1 LNHNV, CDR2 YYDKDF (reference sequence). CDR3 size: 17 residues. CDR3 bases: TGTGCCACCAGCAGAGATCTCGCGAGACAGGACTACAATGAGCAGTTCTTC. Its protein product is CATSRDLARQDYNEQFF.

The CDR3 nucleotides are TGTGCCAGCAGCCATCAGGGGGCAACTAATGAAAAACTGTTTTTT. It is translated as CASSHQGATNEKLFF. The chain carries TRBV4-2 and TRBJ1-4; 7 bases map to TRBD1. The CDR3 consists of 15 residues. V was pared by 3 bases and J by 0 bases, with 1 base of the junction left unmatched. Looked up from germline, CDR1 is LGHNA and CDR2 is YNFKEQ.

This chain joins TRBV27 and TRBJ1-6; D not certain. The CDR3 contains 16 residues. Germline V CDR1 and CDR2: MNHEY, SMNVEV (reference sequence). V was clipped by 0 bases and J by 6 bases, with 12 bases between them. CDR3 sequence reads: CASSLSTRGFNSPLHF. CDR3 nucleotide sequence: TGTGCCAGCAGTTTATCAACCCGGGGTTTTAATTCACCCCTCCACTTT.

With respect to this clone: The identical CDR3 is also encoded by other nucleotide sequences in the sample. The DNA of the CDR3 is TGTGCCAGCTCACCGGGACAGTCTGGAAACACCATATATTTT. Its translation: CASSPGQSGNTIYF. The rearrangement links TRBV18 to TRBJ1-3; 7 nucleotides line up with TRBD1. The germline V gene has CDR1 KGHSH and CDR2 LQKENI. Losses at the gene ends were 3 bases for V and 1 base for J; bases not matched to a gene: 0. CDR3 length: 14 residues.

The V gene is TRBV4-3, the J gene TRBJ1-2; 10 bases fit TRBD1. J gave up 1 base and V 2 bases, and 7 bases lay outside the gene matches. Germline V lookup: CDR1 LGHNA, CDR2 YSLEER. This CDR3 region has 17 residues. CDR3 sequence: CASSQLVRDRGNYGYTF. CDR3 nucleotides: TGCGCCAGCAGCCAACTTGTCCGGGACAGGGGTAACTATGGCTACACCTTC.